A single sample gave rise to the 21 T cell receptor beta chains below, sequenced in a study of T cells in Graves' hyperthyroidism and ophthalmopathy. Amplification of TCR beta CDR3 regions used RNA as the template. TCR CDR3 underwent first-round RT-PCR with the HTBI primer set. TCRdb itself ran the multiplex PCR reads through MiXCR, one entry per CDR3 protein. This table holds hundreds of thousands of distinct CDR3 sequences, 15% to 18% found once. The material sequenced was blood. The receptors were sampled from a woman aged 18 to 35 with Graves' hyperthyroidism that later progressed to Graves' ophthalmopathy.

Details on this clonotype: This may be a read error: a much more frequent sequence differs by one nucleotide. This chain links TRBV20-1 with TRBJ2-7, with TRBD2 identical over 8 bases. V dropped 4 bases and J dropped 3; count of bases not matched to a gene: 11. In germline, CDR1 is DFQATT, CDR2 SNEGSKA (reference sequence). The CDR3 totals 15 residues. CDR3 sequence: CSAKPTGGRIYEQYF. The CDR3 coding sequence is TGCAGTGCTAAACCAACGGGCGGGAGGATCTACGAGCAGTACTTC.

This clonotype came up many times. V usage is TRBV12-3 or TRBV12-4 and J usage is TRBJ2-2, with 7 bases matching TRBD2. The CDR3 has 15 amino acids. V lost 7 bases and J lost 3; bases outside the gene matches: 8. For the CDR3, the DNA is TGTGCCAGCAAGACTCTAGCGGAATACACCGGGGAGCTGTTTTTT. Protein: CASKTLAEYTGELFF.

This clonotype was seen at least ten times. The V call is TRBV28, the J call TRBJ2-1, with D perhaps matching TRBD1 (5 bases). The ends were cut back, 1 base at V and 5 bases at J, with 6 bases in the middle. The CDR3 sequence is 13 residues long. In germline, CDR1 is MDHEN, CDR2 SYDVKM. CDR3 residues: CASSLFRDNEQFF. The CDR3 nucleotides read TGTGCCAGCAGTTTATTCAGGGACAATGAGCAGTTCTTC.

This clonotype has a count of ten or more. The CDR3 here is CSAGRAGAYNEQFF. The CDR3 DNA sequence: TGCAGTGCTGGCCGAGCGGGGGCCTACAATGAGCAGTTCTTC. The J gene is TRBJ2-1, the V gene TRBV20-1; 8 bases are a match to TRBD2. This CDR3 has 14 amino acids. Unmatched junction bases numbered 5, after V lost 5 bases and J lost 2 bases. CDR1 and CDR2 (germline): DFQATT, SNEGSKA (reference sequence).

This clonotype was recorded at least ten times. The chain employs TRBV6-1 and TRBJ1-4; 7 positions match TRBD1. The CDR3 runs to 14 residues. Trimming cost V 5 bases and J 5 bases; bases outside gene matches: 5. Germline assignment: CDR1 MNHNS and CDR2 SASEGT. The CDR3 sequence is CASSQGTENEKLFF. The CDR3, as DNA: TGTGCCAGCAGTCAGGGGACAGAGAATGAAAAACTGTTTTTT.

The chain uses TRBV27 and TRBJ2-2; D call uncertain. The CDR3 covers 11 residues. Germline values: CDR1 MNHEY, CDR2 SMNVEV (reference sequence). Trimming shortened V by 8 bases and J by 3 bases, and 4 bases separated the two germline ends. The CDR3: CASGYTGELFF. The CDR3 bases are TGTGCCAGCGGGTACACCGGGGAGCTGTTTTTT.

This clonotype was picked up many times. V and J are TRBV15 and TRBJ1-2; D gene unclear. Germline V gene lookup returns CDR1 LNHNV and CDR2 YYDKDF (reference sequence). The germline V and J ends were trimmed by 0 bases and 4 bases, with 21 bases remaining between them. The CDR3 has 18 amino acids. The CDR3 loop reads CATSRDQSGHRRLYGYTF. DNA of the CDR3: TGTGCCACCAGCAGAGACCAGAGCGGGCACCGCCGCCTCTATGGCTACACCTTC. The variable domain in full, with the rest retrieved from reference TRBV15 and TRBJ1-2, is DAMVIQNPRYQVTQFGKPVTLSCSQTLNHNVMYWYQQKSSQAPKLLFHYYDKDFNNEADTPDNFQSRRPNTSFCFLDIRSPGLGDTAMYLCATSRDQSGHRRLYGYTFGSGTRLTVV.

This clonotype was recorded at least ten times. V and J are TRBV15 and TRBJ2-1; D possibly corresponds to TRBD1 (6 bases). This CDR3 is built from 16 residues. CDR1 is LNHNV, CDR2 YYDKDF, per germline (reference sequence). Trimming left V 1 base short and J 3 bases short, with 13 bases between. CDR3 DNA sequence: TGTGCCACCAGCAGAGGAGTGGACAGCGGCTACAATGAGCAGTTCTTC. Amino acids: CATSRGVDSGYNEQFF.

The sample holds many counts of this clonotype. The chain combines TRBV7-2 with TRBJ2-7; 8 bases align to TRBD1. The germline gives CDR1 SGHTA, CDR2 FQGNSA. This CDR3 comprises 14 residues. Trimming took 3 bases from V and 3 from J; bases not matched to a gene: 4. CDR3: CASSLNTGGYEQYF. Here the CDR3 DNA reads TGTGCCAGCAGCTTGAATACAGGGGGCTACGAGCAGTACTTC.

This chain uses TRBV20-1 with TRBJ2-7; no firm D call. The CDR3 contains 11 residues. Germline lookup yields CDR1 DFQATT and CDR2 SNEGSKA (reference sequence). The V and J ends lost 2 bases and 7 bases respectively, with 9 bases between them. CDR3 in amino acids: CSARKALEQYF. The DNA for the CDR3 is TGCAGTGCTAGAAAAGCATTGGAGCAGTACTTC.

This clonotype has a count of ten or more. The chain employs TRBV3-1 and TRBJ2-1; TRBD2 aligns across 9 bases. The CDR3 contains 15 residues. Looked up from germline, CDR1 is LGHDT and CDR2 is YNNKEL (reference sequence). V was clipped by 2 bases and J by 6 bases; unmatched bases: 5. The CDR3 DNA reads as TGTGCCAGCAGCCAAACTAGCGGGTTTGGCAATGAGCAGTTCTTC. It translates to CASSQTSGFGNEQFF.

This clonotype was picked up many times. The chain has TRBV6-2 or TRBV6-3 and TRBJ2-7; D assignment may be TRBD1 or TRBD2 (6 bases each). CDR1 and CDR2 (germline): MNHEY, SVGEGT. This CDR3 has 14 residues. Trimming took 5 bases from V and 2 from J, leaving 13 bases between them. CDR3: CASSRGDATYEQYF. In nucleotides, the CDR3 is TGTGCCAGCAGTAGGGGGGACGCCACCTACGAGCAGTACTTC.

Many counts were recorded for this clonotype. The J gene is TRBJ1-2, the V gene TRBV5-6; D call uncertain. Trimming left V 1 base short and J 1 base short, with 8 bases between. Germline V lookup: CDR1 SGHDT, CDR2 YYEEEE. The CDR3 spans 14 residues. CDR3 region: CASSLSGSNYGYTF. The CDR3 nucleotides are TGTGCCAGCAGCTTGAGTGGCAGTAACTATGGCTACACCTTC.

Details on this clonotype: The germline gene is not matched at one end of the junction; a read error may be the cause. The chain joins TRBV2 to TRBJ2-4; TRBD1 might be the D (5 bases). The CDR3 loop spans 15 amino acids. Germline values: CDR1 SNHLY, CDR2 FYNNEI. The CDR3 DNA reads as TGCGCCAGCAGCCAGGCAGGGCCAGCCAAAAACATTCAGTACTTC. Translation gives CASSQAGPAKNIQYF.

V is TRBV6-1 and J is TRBJ2-5; D might be TRBD2 (5 bases). Trimming removed 6 bases at V and 13 bases at J, with 15 bases between. The CDR3 sequence is 11 residues long. CDR1 is MNHNS, CDR2 SASEGT, per germline. CDR3 loop: CASSKGERSYF. In DNA form, the CDR3 reads TGTGCCAGCAGCAAGGGAGAAAGGTCGTACTTC.

The CDR3 nucleotides are TGCGCCAGCAGTGCCCTAGCGGGGGACTACGAGCAGTACTTC. Amino acid sequence: CASSALAGDYEQYF. V and J are TRBV10-2 and TRBJ2-7, with TRBD2 matching over 10 bases. Germline loops: CDR1 WSHSY, CDR2 SAAADI. V lost 4 bases, J lost 3 bases, and 3 bases stayed unmatched. The CDR3 runs to 14 residues.

This clonotype has ten or more counts. The chain employs TRBV2 and TRBJ2-5; no clear D. The CDR3 runs to 12 residues. The germline V gene has CDR1 SNHLY and CDR2 FYNNEI. The germline V and J ends were trimmed by 8 bases and 4 bases, with 11 bases remaining between them. CDR3 residues: CASSWVPETQYF. For the CDR3, the DNA is TGTGCCAGCTCATGGGTGCCAGAGACCCAGTACTTC. The full variable domain, rest sourced from reference TRBV2 and TRBJ2-5, is EPEVTQTPSHQVTQMGQEVILRCVPISNHLYFYWYRQILGQKVEFLVSFYNNEISEKSEIFDDQFSVERPDGSNFTLKIRSTKLEDSAMYFCASSWVPETQYFGPGTRLLVL.

As concerns this clonotype: This may be a read error, as it is one base from a much larger clone. V gene TRBV3-1 combines with J gene TRBJ2-1; D gene ambiguous. The CDR3 sequence is 11 residues long. The germline CDR1 and CDR2 sequences are LGHDT and YNNKEL (reference sequence). The V end was cut by 5 bases, the J end by 9 bases, with 8 bases between. CDR3 bases: TGTGCCAGCAGCTACAACAGTGAGCAGTTCTTC. This encodes CASSYNSEQFF.

In this sample, this clonotype turned up a few times. This chain links TRBV15 with TRBJ2-1; 12 bases are shared with TRBD2. Germline V lookup: CDR1 LNHNV, CDR2 YYDKDF (reference sequence). Trimming at V came to 1 base and at J to 3 bases, leaving 13 bases not matched to a gene. CDR3 size: 20 residues. The DNA of the CDR3 is TGTGCCACCAGCAGAGGTCTAGCGGGAGGGCCTGAGGTTTTCTACAATGAGCAGTTCTTC. Amino acids: CATSRGLAGGPEVFYNEQFF. Variable domain in full (rest from reference TRBV15 and TRBJ2-1): DAMVIQNPRYQVTQFGKPVTLSCSQTLNHNVMYWYQQKSSQAPKLLFHYYDKDFNNEADTPDNFQSRRPNTSFCFLDIRSPGLGDTAMYLCATSRGLAGGPEVFYNEQFFGPGTRLTVL.

In this sample, this clonotype turned up many times. The chain couples TRBV6-1 to TRBJ1-1; D is possibly TRBD1 (6 bases). In germline, CDR1 is MNHNS, CDR2 SASEGT. CDR3 size: 16 residues. Trimming pared 1 base from V and 1 base from J, leaving 13 bases between. The CDR3 sequence: CASSEVYGGTNTEAFF. CDR3 sequence (DNA): TGTGCCAGCAGTGAAGTGTACGGGGGCACGAACACTGAAGCTTTCTTT.

In its sample, this clonotype was seen a few times. The gene calls are TRBV6-1 and TRBJ1-6, with TRBD1 as a possible D gene (5 bases). Between the trimmed V and J ends, which lost 0 bases and 0 bases, there was a span of 9 bases. This CDR3 region has 17 residues. Germline values: CDR1 MNHNS, CDR2 SASEGT. Here the CDR3 reads CASSEAAGLSYNSPLHF. CDR3 coding DNA: TGTGCCAGCAGTGAAGCGGCGGGGCTCTCCTATAATTCACCCCTCCACTTT.